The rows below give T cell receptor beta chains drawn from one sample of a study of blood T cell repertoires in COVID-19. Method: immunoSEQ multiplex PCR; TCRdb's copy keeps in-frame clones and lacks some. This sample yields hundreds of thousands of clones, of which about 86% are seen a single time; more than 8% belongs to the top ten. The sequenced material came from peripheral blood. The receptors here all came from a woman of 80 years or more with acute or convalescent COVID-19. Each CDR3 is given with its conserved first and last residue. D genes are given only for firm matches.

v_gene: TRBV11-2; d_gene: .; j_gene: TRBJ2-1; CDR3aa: CASRRPGTGYNEQFF
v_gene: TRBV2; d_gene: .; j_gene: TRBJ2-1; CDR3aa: CASSLSRGTYNEQFF
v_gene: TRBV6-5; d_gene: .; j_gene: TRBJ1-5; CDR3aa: CASKRQGMGDQPQHF
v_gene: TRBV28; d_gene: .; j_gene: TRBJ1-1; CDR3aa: CASSPLGKGGTEAFF
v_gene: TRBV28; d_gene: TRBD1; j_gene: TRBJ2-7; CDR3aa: CASTPGQGNHEQYF
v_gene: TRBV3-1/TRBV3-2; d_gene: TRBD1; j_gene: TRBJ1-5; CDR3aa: CASSQAGGGEPQHF
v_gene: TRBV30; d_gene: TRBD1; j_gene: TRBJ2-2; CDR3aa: CAWRGGNSVTGELFF
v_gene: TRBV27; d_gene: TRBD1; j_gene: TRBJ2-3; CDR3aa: CASTKTGGVDTQYF
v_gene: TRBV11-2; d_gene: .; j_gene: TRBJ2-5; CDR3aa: CASSLGGFQETQYF
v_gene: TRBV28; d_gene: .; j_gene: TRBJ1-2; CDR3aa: CASSFPQGSNYGYTF
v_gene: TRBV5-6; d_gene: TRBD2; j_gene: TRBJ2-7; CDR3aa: CASSYERGYEQYF
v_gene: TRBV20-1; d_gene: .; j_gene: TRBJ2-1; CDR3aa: CSARVADEQFF
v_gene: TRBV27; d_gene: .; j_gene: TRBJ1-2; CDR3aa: CASGLQPPTSYGYTF
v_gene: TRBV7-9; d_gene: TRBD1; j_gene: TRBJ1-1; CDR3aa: CASSPGQGLVKAFF
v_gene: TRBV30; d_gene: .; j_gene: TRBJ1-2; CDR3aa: CAWSVRGTSYGYTF
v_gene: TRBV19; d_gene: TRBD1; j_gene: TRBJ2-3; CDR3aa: CASSVRHPGTGDRDTQYF
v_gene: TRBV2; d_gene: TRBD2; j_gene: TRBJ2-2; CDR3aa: CASRGGGGGATGELFF
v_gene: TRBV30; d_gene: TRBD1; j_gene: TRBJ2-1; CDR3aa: CAWSVGGSYNEQFF
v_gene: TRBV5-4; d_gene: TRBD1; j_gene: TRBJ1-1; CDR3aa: CASSFDRVDEAFF
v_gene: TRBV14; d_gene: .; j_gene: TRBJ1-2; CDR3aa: CASSLRTLGGYTF
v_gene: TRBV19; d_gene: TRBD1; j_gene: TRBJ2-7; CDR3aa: CASSISASGGSYEQYF
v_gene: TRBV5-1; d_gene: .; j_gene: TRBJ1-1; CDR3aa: CASSLGTQGTEAFF
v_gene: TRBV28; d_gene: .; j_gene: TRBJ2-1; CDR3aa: CASSLGGGGLHNEQFF
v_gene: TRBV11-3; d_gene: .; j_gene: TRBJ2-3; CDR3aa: CASSWGRDTQYF
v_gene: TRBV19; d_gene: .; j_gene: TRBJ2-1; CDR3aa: CASSIRGGGRPYNEQFF
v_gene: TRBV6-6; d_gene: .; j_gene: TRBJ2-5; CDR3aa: CASSSQETQYF
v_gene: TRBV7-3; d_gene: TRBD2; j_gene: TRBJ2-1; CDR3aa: CASSSGGASSYNEQFF
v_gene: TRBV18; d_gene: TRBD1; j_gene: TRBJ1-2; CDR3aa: CASSPPGRTGDYGYTF
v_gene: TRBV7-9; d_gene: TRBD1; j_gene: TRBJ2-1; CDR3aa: CASSYGQADSYNEQFF
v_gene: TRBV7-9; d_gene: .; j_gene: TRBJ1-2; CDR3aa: CASSLWLQHGYTF
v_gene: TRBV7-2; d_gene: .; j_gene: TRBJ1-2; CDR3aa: CASSLEGMGLYGYTF
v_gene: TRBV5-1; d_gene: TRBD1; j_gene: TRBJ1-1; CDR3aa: CASSGQGWNTEAFF
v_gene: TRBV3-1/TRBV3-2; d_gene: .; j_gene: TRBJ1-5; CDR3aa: CASSQDWSQPQHF
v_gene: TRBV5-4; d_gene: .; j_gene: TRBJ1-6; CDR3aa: CASSLREGNSPLHF
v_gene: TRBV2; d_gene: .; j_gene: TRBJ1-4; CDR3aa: CASLSHRQTNEKLFF
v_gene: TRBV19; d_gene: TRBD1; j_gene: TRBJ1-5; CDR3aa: CASSDRQGQPQHF
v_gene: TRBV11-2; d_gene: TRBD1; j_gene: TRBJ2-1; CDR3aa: CASSMPGQGRSYNEQFF
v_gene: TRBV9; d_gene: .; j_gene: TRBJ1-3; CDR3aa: CASSVVSGSGNTIYF
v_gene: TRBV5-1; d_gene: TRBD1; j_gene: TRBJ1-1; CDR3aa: CASSLTGQGGTEAFF
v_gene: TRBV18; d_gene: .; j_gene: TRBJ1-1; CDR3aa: CASSPKTGNTEAFF
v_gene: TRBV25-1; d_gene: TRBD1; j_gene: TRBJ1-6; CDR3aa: CASSKTGYNSPLHF
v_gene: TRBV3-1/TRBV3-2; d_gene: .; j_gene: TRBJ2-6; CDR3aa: CASSLGAGANVLTF
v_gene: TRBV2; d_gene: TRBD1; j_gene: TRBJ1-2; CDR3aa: CASFGTGRINYGYTF
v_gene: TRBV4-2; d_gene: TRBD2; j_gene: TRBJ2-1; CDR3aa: CASSLFGGASYNEQFF
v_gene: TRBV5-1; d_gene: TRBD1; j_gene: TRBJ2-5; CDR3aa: CASSLAGGETQYF
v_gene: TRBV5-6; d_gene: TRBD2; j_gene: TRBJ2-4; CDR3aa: CASSGGDIQYF
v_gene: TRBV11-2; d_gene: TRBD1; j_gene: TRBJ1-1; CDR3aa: CASSLNRGNTEAFF
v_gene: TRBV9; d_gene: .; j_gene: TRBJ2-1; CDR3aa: CASSVGLTGPNEQFF